The rows below give T cell receptor beta chains drawn from one sample of a study of OX40 agonist ivuxolimab in advanced cancers. The protocol was immunoSEQ multiplex PCR, while the TCRdb copy is restricted to in-frame clones and leaves out a portion. The sample holds about 35,000 clones, approximately 92% seen once. The sample was CD4+ or CD8+ T cells sorted from blood, taken in a trial of the OX40 agonist ivuxolimab. The receptors come from an adult with an advanced solid tumor such as melanoma, head and neck, liver or kidney cancer. Each CDR3 is given with its conserved first and last residue. Each record gives: clone size, J gene, V gene, D gene, CDR3 DNA, CDR3 protein. D genes are given only for firm matches. Clone size appears in some rows only: once, few, many, or a class for an expanded clone.

-,TRBJ2-2,TRBV6-5,-,TGTGCCAGCAGTTACTCCGGAGGGGGCCAGGTGCTGTTTTTT,CASSYSGGGQVLFF
-,TRBJ2-5,TRBV5-6,-,TGTGCCAGCAGCTTGGAGGAGGGCCCGGAGACCCAGTACTTC,CASSLEEGPETQYF
-,TRBJ1-1,TRBV2,-,TGTGCCAGCAGTGAGCAGTGGGGGAACACTGAAGCTTTCTTT,CASSEQWGNTEAFF
-,TRBJ2-1,TRBV10-2,TRBD2,TGCGCCAGCAGCCCCACCTTCTTAGCGGGAGGGCCGAACAATGAGCAGTTCTTC,CASSPTFLAGGPNNEQFF
-,TRBJ2-1,TRBV28,TRBD2,TGTGCCAGCAGTTCTCCAGCGGGAGGGCCCTCCTACAATGAGCAGTTCTTC,CASSSPAGGPSYNEQFF
-,TRBJ2-1,TRBV4-1,-,TGCGCCAGCAGCCAACAGGGGTACAATGAGCAGTTCTTC,CASSQQGYNEQFF
-,TRBJ1-1,TRBV27,-,TGTGCCAGCAGTCCGCTTACACCGAACACTGAAGCTTTCTTT,CASSPLTPNTEAFF
-,TRBJ2-7,TRBV9,TRBD2,TGTGCCAGCAGCGTGAGCGGGAGCAGGTCCTACGAGCAGTACTTC,CASSVSGSRSYEQYF
-,TRBJ2-3,TRBV5-6,-,TGTGCCAGCAGCTTGGTGAACAGGGGCACAGATACGCAGTATTTT,CASSLVNRGTDTQYF
-,TRBJ1-2,TRBV28,-,TGTGCCAGCAGTTCCGCCGGGTATGGCTACACCTTC,CASSSAGYGYTF
-,TRBJ2-3,TRBV7-8,TRBD2,TGTGCCAGCAGCTTCCCGACTAGCGGGTATAGCACAGATACGCAGTATTTT,CASSFPTSGYSTDTQYF
-,TRBJ2-7,TRBV7-9,TRBD1,TGTGCCAGCAGCGACGACAGGGGGAACTTCGATCCCTACGAGCAGTACTTC,CASSDDRGNFDPYEQYF
-,TRBJ2-7,TRBV27,TRBD2,TGTGCCAGCAGCTGGGCCCGCGGGAGCTTCTACGAGCAGTACTTC,CASSWARGSFYEQYF
few,TRBJ2-5,TRBV28,TRBD2,TGTGCCAGCAGCCCCCCACGGGAGGGCCGAGAGACCCAGTACTTC,CASSPPREGRETQYF
-,TRBJ2-1,TRBV6-5,-,TGTGCCAGCAGTTACTCCCGAGGCGGCAATGAGCAGTTCTTC,CASSYSRGGNEQFF
-,TRBJ2-6,TRBV13,TRBD1,TGTGCCAGCAGAAACAGGGGTTCTGGGGCCAACGTCCTGACTTTC,CASRNRGSGANVLTF
once,TRBJ2-3,TRBV30,-,TGTGCCTGGAGCACCTGGACATTCACAGATACGCAGTATTTT,CAWSTWTFTDTQYF
-,TRBJ2-2,TRBV7-6,TRBD2,TGTGCCAGCAGCTTAGCTGTAGCGGGGTTTAACACCGGGGAGCTGTTTTTT,CASSLAVAGFNTGELFF
once,TRBJ1-1,TRBV28,-,TGTGCCAGCAGTTTCGTCGACATTAGGAACACTGAAGCTTTCTTT,CASSFVDIRNTEAFF
-,TRBJ2-2,TRBV29-1,TRBD2,TGCAGCGTTAGTAGCGGGAGCAGGGAGCTGTTTTTT,CSVSSGSRELFF
-,TRBJ2-7,TRBV27,TRBD2,TGTGCCAGCAGTTTAGTCCGCGGGAGGTCCTACGAGCAGTACTTC,CASSLVRGRSYEQYF
-,TRBJ1-2,TRBV9,TRBD1,TGTGCCAGCAGTCATACCACGACAGGGGTGGGCTACACCTTC,CASSHTTTGVGYTF
-,TRBJ2-7,TRBV27,-,TGTGCCAGCAGGGAGTCAGGGGCGCCCTACGAGCAGTACTTC,CASRESGAPYEQYF
-,TRBJ2-7,TRBV5-4,TRBD2,TGTGCCAGCAGCCATACTAGCGGGGCATCCTACGAGCAGTACTTC,CASSHTSGASYEQYF
once,TRBJ2-3,TRBV27,TRBD2,TGTGCCAGCAGTTACCAGTTTAGTTTACTAGCGGGAGTTTTTGATACGCAGTATTTT,CASSYQFSLLAGVFDTQYF
once,TRBJ2-1,TRBV4-1,TRBD2,TGCGCCAGCAGCCCACTAGCGGGAGCTGGTAACAATGAGCAGTTCTTC,CASSPLAGAGNNEQFF
once,TRBJ2-3,TRBV28,TRBD2,TGTACCTCGGGGACTAGTCTAGATACGCAGTATTTT,CTSGTSLDTQYF
-,TRBJ1-1,TRBV16,-,TGTGCCAGCAGCCATCGGACAGAGTACACTGAAGCTTTCTTT,CASSHRTEYTEAFF
once,TRBJ1-2,TRBV28,TRBD1,TGTGCCAGCAGTCCTTACCGACAGGGAGAAGGCTATGGCTACACCTTC,CASSPYRQGEGYGYTF
-,TRBJ1-5,TRBV28,-,TGTGCCAGCAGGGTCAGGGGCAATCAGCCCCAGCATTTT,CASRVRGNQPQHF
-,TRBJ2-7,TRBV6-1,-,TGTGCCAGCAGTGAATGGAGCATAGGGGGCTACGAGCAGTACTTC,CASSEWSIGGYEQYF
once,TRBJ1-2,TRBV28,-,TGTGCCAGCAGGCCCGTAGGGGCGCCTGATGGCTACACCTTC,CASRPVGAPDGYTF
once,TRBJ2-1,TRBV5-1,TRBD2,TGCGCCAGCAGCTTGGGGACTAGCGGGAGTTCTGAGCAGTTCTTC,CASSLGTSGSSEQFF
once,TRBJ1-2,TRBV10-3,TRBD1,TGTGCCATCAGTGAGTCGGAAGTTTTATGGGGACAGGGGCCTCCCTATGGCTACACCTTC,CAISESEVLWGQGPPYGYTF
-,TRBJ2-1,TRBV7-6,-,TGTGCCAGCAGCTCCGGCCGGGACTCCTACAATGAGCAGTTCTTC,CASSSGRDSYNEQFF
few,TRBJ1-2,TRBV7-9,-,TGTGCCAGCACCAACCAACCAGGCCGCTACTATGGCTACACCTTC,CASTNQPGRYYGYTF
-,TRBJ2-2,TRBV19,TRBD1,TGTGCCAGTACCCCCCTACGGGGACAGGGCCCAACCGGGGAGCTGTTTTTT,CASTPLRGQGPTGELFF